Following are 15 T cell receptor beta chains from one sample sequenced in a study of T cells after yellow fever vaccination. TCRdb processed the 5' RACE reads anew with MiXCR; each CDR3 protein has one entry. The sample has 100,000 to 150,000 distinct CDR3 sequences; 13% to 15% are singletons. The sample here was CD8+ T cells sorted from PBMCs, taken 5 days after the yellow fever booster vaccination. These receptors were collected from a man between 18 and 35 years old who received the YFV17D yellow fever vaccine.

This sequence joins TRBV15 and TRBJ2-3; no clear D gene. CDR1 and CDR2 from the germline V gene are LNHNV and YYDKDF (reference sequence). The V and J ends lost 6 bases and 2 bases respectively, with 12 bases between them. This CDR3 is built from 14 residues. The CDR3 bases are TGTGCCACCAGAACCCACCGCAACACAGATACGCAGTATTTT. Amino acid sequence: CATRTHRNTDTQYF.

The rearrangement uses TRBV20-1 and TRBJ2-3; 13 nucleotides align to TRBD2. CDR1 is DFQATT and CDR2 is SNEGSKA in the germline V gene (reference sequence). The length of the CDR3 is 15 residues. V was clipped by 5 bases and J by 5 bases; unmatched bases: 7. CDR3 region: CSALTSGGAIDTQYF. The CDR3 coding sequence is TGCAGTGCTCTCACTAGCGGGGGGGCAATAGATACGCAGTATTTT.

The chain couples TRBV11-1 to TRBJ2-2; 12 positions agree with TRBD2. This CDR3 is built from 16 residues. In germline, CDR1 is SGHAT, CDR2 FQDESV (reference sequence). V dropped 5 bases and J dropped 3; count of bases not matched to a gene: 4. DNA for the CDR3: TGTGCCAGCAGCCGAGGGACTAGCGGGTACACCGGGGAGCTGTTTTTT. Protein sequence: CASSRGTSGYTGELFF.

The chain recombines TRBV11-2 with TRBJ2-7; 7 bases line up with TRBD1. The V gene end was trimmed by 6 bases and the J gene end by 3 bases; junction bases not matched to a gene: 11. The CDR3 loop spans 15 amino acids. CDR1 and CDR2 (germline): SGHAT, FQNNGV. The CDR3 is CASSKGMGQNYEQYV. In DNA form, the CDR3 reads TGTGCCAGCAGTAAAGGTATGGGACAGAACTACGAGCAGTACGTC.

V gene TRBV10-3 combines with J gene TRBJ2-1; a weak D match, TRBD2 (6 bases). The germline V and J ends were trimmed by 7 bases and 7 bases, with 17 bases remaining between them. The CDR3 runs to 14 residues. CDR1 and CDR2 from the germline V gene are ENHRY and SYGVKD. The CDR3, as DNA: TGTGCCATCAAGGAGGGTGAGGCGGAAAATGAGCAGTTCTTC. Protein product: CAIKEGEAENEQFF.

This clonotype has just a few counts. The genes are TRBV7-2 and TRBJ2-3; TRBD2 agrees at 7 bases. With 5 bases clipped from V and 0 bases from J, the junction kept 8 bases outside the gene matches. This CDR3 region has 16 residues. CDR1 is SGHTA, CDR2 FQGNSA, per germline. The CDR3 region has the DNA TGTGCCAGCAGCCCCCCTCTGGGAGGGAGCACAGATACGCAGTATTTT. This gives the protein CASSPPLGGSTDTQYF.

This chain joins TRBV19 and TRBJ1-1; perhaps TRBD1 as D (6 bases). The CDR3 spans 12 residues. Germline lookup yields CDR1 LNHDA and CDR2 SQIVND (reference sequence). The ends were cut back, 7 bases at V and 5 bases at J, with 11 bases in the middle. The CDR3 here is CASKAGVTEAFF. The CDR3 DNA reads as TGTGCCAGTAAGGCAGGGGTAACTGAAGCTTTCTTT.

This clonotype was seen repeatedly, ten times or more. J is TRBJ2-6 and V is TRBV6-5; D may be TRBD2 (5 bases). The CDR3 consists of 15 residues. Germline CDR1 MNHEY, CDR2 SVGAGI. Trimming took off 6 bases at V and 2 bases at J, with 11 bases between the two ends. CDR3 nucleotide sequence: TGTGCCAGCAGCCTAACTAGTACTGGGGCCAACGTCCTGACTTTC. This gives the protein CASSLTSTGANVLTF.

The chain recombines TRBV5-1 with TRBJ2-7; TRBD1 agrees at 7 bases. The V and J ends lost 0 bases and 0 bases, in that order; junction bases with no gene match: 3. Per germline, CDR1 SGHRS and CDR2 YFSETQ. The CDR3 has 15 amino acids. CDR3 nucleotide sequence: TGCGCCAGCAGCTTGGGGACAGGAGACTCCTACGAGCAGTACGTC. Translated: CASSLGTGDSYEQYV.

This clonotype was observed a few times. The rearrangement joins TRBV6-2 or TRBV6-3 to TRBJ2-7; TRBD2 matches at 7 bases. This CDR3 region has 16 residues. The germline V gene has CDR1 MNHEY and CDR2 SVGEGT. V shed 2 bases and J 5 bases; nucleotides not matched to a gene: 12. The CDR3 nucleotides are TGTGCCAGCAGTTACCCCGAGGTAGCGGGTCGCCACGAGCAGTACGTC. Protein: CASSYPEVAGRHEQYV.

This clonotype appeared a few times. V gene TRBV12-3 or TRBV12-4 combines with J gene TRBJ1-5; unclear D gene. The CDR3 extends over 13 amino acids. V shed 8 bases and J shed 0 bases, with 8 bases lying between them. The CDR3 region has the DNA TGTGCCAGCGGTACCGATAGCAATCAGCCCCAGCATTTT. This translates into CASGTDSNQPQHF.

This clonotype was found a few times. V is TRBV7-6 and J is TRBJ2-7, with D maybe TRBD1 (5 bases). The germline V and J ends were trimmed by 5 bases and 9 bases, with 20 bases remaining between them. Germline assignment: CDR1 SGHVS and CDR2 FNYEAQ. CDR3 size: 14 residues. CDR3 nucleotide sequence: TGTGCCAGCAGCGCAGACAGTACTTTTCGGCGGCAGTACTTC. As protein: CASSADSTFRRQYF.

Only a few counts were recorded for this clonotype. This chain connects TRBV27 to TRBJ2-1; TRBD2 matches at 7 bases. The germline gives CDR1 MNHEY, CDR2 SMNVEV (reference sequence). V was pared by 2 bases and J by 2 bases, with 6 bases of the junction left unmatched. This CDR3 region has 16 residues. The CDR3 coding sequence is TGTGCCAGCAGTTTAAGTACGGGGGGAGCCTACAATGAGCAGTTCTTC. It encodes CASSLSTGGAYNEQFF.

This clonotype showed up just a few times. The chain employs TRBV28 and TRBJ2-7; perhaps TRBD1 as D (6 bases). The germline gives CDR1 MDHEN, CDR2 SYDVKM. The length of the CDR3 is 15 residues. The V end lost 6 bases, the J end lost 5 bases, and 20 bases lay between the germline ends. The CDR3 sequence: CASSPRTVLGHEQYV. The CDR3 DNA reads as TGTGCCAGCAGCCCAAGGACAGTTCTAGGCCACGAGCAGTACGTC.

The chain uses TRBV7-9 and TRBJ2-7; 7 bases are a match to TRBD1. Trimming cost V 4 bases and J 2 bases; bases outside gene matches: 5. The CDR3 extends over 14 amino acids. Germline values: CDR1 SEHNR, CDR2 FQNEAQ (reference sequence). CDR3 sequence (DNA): TGTGCCAGCAGCTGGGGACAGCTGCCCTACGAGCAGTACTTC. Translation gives CASSWGQLPYEQYF.